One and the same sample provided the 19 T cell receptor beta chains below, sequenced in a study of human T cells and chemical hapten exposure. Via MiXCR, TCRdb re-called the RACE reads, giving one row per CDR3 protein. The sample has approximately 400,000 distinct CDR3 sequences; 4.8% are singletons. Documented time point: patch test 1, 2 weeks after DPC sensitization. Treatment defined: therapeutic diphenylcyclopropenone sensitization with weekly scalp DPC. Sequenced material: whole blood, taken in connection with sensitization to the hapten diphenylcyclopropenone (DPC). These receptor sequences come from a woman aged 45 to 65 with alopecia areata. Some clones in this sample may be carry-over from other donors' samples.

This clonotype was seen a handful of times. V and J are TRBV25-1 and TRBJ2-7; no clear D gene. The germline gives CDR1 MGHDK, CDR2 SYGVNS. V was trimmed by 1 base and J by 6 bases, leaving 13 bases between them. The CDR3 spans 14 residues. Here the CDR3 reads CASSEFGPAGEQYF. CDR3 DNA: TGTGCCAGCAGTGAATTTGGTCCGGCAGGCGAGCAGTACTTC.

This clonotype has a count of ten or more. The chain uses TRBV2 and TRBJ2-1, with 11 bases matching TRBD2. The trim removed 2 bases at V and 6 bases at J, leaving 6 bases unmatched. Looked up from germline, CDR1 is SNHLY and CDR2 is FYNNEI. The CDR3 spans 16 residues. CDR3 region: CASSEPTSGSSNEQFF. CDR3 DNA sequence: TGTGCCAGCAGTGAACCTACTAGCGGGAGTAGCAATGAGCAGTTCTTC.

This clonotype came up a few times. The CDR3 sequence is CASSLEFTDAFF. The CDR3, as DNA: TGTGCCAGCAGTTTAGAATTTACAGATGCTTTCTTT. The rearrangement joins TRBV28 to TRBJ1-1; D gene unclear. The CDR3 covers 12 residues. Germline assignment: CDR1 MDHEN and CDR2 SYDVKM. V dropped 2 bases and J dropped 11 bases, with 12 bases sitting between them.

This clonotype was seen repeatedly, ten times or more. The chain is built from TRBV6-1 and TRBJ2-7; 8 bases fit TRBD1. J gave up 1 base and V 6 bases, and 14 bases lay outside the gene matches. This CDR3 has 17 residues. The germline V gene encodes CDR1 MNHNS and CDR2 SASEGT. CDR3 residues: CASRRTSTGGSSYEQYF. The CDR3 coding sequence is TGTGCCAGCAGGAGGACAAGTACAGGGGGAAGTTCCTACGAGCAGTACTTC.

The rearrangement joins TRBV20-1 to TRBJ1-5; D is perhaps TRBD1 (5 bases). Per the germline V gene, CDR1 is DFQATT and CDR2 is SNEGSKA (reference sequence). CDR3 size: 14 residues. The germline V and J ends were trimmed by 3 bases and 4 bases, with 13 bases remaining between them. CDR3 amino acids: CSASWQGANQPQHF. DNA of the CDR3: TGCAGTGCTAGCTGGCAGGGAGCAAATCAGCCCCAGCATTTT.

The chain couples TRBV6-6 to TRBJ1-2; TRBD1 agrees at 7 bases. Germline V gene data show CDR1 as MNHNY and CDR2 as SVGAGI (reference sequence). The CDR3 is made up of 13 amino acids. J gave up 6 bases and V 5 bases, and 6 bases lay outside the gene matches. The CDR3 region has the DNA TGTGCCAGCAGTCCCCGGGACAGTGATGGCTACACCTTC. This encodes CASSPRDSDGYTF.

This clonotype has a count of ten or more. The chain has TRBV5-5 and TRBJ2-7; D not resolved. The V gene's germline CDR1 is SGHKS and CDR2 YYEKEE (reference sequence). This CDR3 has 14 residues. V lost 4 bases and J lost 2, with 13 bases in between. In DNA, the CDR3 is TGTGCCAGCAGCGCGATGGACGTCACCTACGAGCAGTACTTC. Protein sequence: CASSAMDVTYEQYF.

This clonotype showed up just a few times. DNA for the CDR3: TGTGCCAGCAGCTTAGGTAGCGGGAGTGGTGATGAGCAGTTCTTC. Amino acid sequence: CASSLGSGSGDEQFF. The rearrangement links TRBV11-2 to TRBJ2-1, with 9 bases fitting TRBD2. The CDR3 length is 15 residues. Germline V lookup: CDR1 SGHAT, CDR2 FQNNGV. The V gene end was trimmed by 1 base and the J gene end by 8 bases; junction bases not matched to a gene: 6.

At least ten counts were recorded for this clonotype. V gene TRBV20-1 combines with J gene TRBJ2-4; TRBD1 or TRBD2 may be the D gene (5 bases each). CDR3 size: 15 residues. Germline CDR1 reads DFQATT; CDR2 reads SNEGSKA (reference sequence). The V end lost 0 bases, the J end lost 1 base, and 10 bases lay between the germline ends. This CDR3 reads CSARDLGTAKNIQYF. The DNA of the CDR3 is TGCAGTGCTAGAGATCTTGGGACGGCCAAAAACATTCAGTACTTC.

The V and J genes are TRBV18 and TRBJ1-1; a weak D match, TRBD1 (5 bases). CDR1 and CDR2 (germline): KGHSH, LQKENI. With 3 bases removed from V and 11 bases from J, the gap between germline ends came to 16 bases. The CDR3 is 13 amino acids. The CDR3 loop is CASSPEGLGEAFF. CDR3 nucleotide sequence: TGTGCCAGCTCACCTGAGGGGCTCGGGGAGGCTTTCTTT.

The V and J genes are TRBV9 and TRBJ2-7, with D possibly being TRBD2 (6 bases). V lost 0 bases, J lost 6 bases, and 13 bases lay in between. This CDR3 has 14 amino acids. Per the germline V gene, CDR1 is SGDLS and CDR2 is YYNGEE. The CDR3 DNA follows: TGTGCCAGCAGCGTAGAGGTGGGGGGACCCGAGCAGTACTTC. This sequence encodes CASSVEVGGPEQYF.

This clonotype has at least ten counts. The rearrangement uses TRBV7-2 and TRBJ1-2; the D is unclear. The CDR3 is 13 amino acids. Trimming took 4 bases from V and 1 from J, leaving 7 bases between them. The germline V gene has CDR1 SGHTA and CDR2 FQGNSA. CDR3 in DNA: TGTGCCAGCAGCTATCAAGTTAACTATGGCTACACCTTC. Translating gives CASSYQVNYGYTF.

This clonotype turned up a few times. Here the CDR3 DNA reads TGTGCCAGCAGCTTAGGTCACGGCCAGACAGATACGCAGTATTTT. This translates into CASSLGHGQTDTQYF. The chain uses TRBV11-2 and TRBJ2-3; D remains unclear. Germline V CDR1 and CDR2: SGHAT, FQNNGV. Between the trimmed V and J ends, which lost 1 base and 3 bases, there was a span of 11 bases. CDR3 length: 15 amino acids.

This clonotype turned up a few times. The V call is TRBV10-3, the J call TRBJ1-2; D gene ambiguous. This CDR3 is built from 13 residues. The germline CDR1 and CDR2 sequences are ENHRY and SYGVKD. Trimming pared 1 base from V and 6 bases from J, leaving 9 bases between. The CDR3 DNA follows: TGTGCCATCAGTGAGTTTGGGATGGATGGCTACACCTTC. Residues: CAISEFGMDGYTF.

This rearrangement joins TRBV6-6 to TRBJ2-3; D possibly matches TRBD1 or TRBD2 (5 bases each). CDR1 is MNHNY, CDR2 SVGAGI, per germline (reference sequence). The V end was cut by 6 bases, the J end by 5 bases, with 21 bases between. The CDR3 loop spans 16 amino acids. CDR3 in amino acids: CASSPDRYARGDTQYF. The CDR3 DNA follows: TGTGCCAGCAGCCCCGACAGATACGCCCGGGGAGATACGCAGTATTTT.

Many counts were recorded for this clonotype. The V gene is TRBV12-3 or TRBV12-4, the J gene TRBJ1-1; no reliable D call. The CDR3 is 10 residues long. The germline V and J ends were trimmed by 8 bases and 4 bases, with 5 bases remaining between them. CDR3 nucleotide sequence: TGTGCCAGCGGATTCACTGAAGCTTTCTTT. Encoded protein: CASGFTEAFF.

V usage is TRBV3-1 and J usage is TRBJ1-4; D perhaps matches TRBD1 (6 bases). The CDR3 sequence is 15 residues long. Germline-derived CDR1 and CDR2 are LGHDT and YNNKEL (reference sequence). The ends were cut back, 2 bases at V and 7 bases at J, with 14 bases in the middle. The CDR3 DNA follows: TGTGCCAGCAGCCAACCAACAGGGCTGGGTGAAAAACTGTTTTTT. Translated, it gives CASSQPTGLGEKLFF.

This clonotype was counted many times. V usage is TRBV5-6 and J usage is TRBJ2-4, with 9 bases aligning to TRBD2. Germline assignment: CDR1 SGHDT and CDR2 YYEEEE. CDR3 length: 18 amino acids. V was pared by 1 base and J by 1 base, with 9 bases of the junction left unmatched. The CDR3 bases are TGTGCCAGCAGCTTGAAGGCTAGCGGGGCCTCCGCCAAAAACATTCAGTACTTC. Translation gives CASSLKASGASAKNIQYF.

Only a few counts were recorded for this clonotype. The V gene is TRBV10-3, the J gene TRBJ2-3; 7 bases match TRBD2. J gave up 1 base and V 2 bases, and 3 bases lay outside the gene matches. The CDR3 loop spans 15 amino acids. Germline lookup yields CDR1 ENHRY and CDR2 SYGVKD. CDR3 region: CAISERLAGTDTQYF. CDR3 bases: TGTGCCATCAGTGAGAGGCTAGCGGGCACAGATACGCAGTATTTT.